The TCR beta chain under discussion was sequenced for a study of cytomegalovirus exposure and HLA in healthy donors. This PCR relied on a set of 60 Vbeta primers and 13 Jbeta primers. Assay: immunoSEQ multiplex PCR; the TCRdb copy retains only in-frame clones and omits some. The table shows some 140,000 clones, with more than 70% occurring only once. The sequence derives from a male donor in good health and CMV-seronegative. The specimen was PBMCs.

CDR3 bases: TGCAGCGTTGGGCGGGGGTCCACAGATACGCAGTATTTT. Translated: CSVGRGSTDTQYF. The chain has TRBV29-1 and TRBJ2-3, with TRBD2 matching 7 bases. The CDR3 runs to 13 residues. Germline CDR1 and CDR2: SQVTM and ANQGSEA. Trimming removed 4 bases from V and 2 bases from J; junction bases left unmatched: 3.